This T cell receptor (beta chain) was captured by sequencing in a study of cytomegalovirus exposure and HLA in healthy donors. Study-level information: Most genotyped donors, 65% to 85% of around 370, had Caucasian-associated genetic ancestry. Findings and caveats of the study: Later analysis identified 17,000 or so TCR beta sequences associated with HLA alleles, using a false discovery rate threshold of 0.05.

Points on this clone: Its antigen is not identified.

PCR involved 60 Vbeta and 13 Jbeta primers. Libraries were prepared by immunoSEQ multiplex PCR; TCRdb keeps only in-frame clonotypes and omits some of them. The sample table sets out tens of thousands of clones. V lost 0 bases and J lost 5; bases outside the gene matches: 9. The CDR3 spans 17 residues. Germline assignment: CDR1 LGHNA and CDR2 YNFKEQ. J is TRBJ2-1 and V is TRBV4-2; TRBD2 matches 8 bases. The sample comprised PBMCs. The clonotype was recovered from a man aged 45 to 65 in good health and CMV-seropositive. The CDR3 loop reads CASSQEGGSGTNNEQFF. The CDR3 bases are TGTGCCAGCAGCCAAGAGGGAGGTAGCGGGACCAACAATGAGCAGTTCTTC.